The T cell receptor (beta chain) described here comes from a study of control samples from healthy donors and cancer patients. The V gene end was trimmed by 3 bases and the J gene end by 4 bases; junction bases not matched to a gene: 5. Germline lookup yields CDR1 LNHDA and CDR2 SQIVND (reference sequence). This CDR3 spans 14 amino acids. The table came from immunoSEQ multiplex PCR; TCRdb's copy has only in-frame clones and leaves some out. Of some 51,000 clones in the sample, 88% were seen once. The sequence was collected from a man aged 45-60 years in good health. Sequencing was done on a sample of blood. This chain uses TRBV19 with TRBJ2-7; TRBD2 matches at 8 bases. CDR3 sequence reads: CASSMGREAYEQYF. DNA for the CDR3: TGTGCCAGTAGTATGGGGCGGGAGGCGTACGAGCAGTACTTC.